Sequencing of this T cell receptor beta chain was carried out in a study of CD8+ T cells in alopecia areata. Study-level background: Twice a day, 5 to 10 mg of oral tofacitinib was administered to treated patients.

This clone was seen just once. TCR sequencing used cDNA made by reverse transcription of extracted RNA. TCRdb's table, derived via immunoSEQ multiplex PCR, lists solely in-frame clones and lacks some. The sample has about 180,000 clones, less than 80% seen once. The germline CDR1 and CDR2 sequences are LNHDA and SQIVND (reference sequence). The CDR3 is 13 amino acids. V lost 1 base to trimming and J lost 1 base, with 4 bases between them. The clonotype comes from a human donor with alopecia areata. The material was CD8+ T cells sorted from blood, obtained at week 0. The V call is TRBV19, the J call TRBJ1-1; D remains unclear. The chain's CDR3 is CASSIGENTEAFF. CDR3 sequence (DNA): TGTGCCAGTAGTATAGGTGAGAACACTGAAGCTTTCTTT.